This is a list of T cell receptor beta chains from one sample in a study of T cell responses to AZD1222 COVID-19 vaccine. Measured with immunoSEQ multiplex PCR; TCRdb has only the in-frame clones, and not every one. The table lists 100,000 or so clones, 85% to 90% of them singletons. The sample consisted of peripheral blood, taken 28 days after the second AZD1222 dose. These receptors came from an adult who received the AZD1222 COVID-19 vaccine. The CDR3 runs from the conserved cysteine through the conserved F or W. D genes are given only for firm matches. Rows may omit the clone size; those that give it use once, few, many or a size class.

v_call: TRBV6-5
j_call: TRBJ1-1
d_call: -
clone_size: -
cdr3_aa: CAGAGSRATEAFF
cdr3_nt: TGTGCCGGGGCGGGCAGCCGGGCCACTGAAGCTTTCTTT

v_call: TRBV25-1
j_call: TRBJ1-6
d_call: -
clone_size: -
cdr3_aa: CASRTVNNSPLHF
cdr3_nt: TGTGCCAGCAGGACGGTTAATAATTCACCCCTCCACTTT

v_call: TRBV5-4
j_call: TRBJ2-1
d_call: -
clone_size: -
cdr3_aa: CASSWDVGSYNEQFF
cdr3_nt: TGTGCCAGCAGCTGGGACGTGGGCTCCTACAATGAGCAGTTCTTC

v_call: TRBV19
j_call: TRBJ1-2
d_call: -
clone_size: medium-sized
cdr3_aa: CASSIDHQTAGRYGYTF
cdr3_nt: TGTGCCAGTAGTATAGATCATCAAACGGCAGGGAGGTATGGCTACACCTTC

v_call: TRBV12-3/TRBV12-4
j_call: TRBJ1-2
d_call: -
clone_size: -
cdr3_aa: CASSLPFTGAYTF
cdr3_nt: TGTGCCAGCAGCCTGCCCTTCACTGGGGCCTACACCTTC

v_call: TRBV28
j_call: TRBJ1-2
d_call: -
clone_size: -
cdr3_aa: CASSFGINYGYTF
cdr3_nt: TGTGCCAGCAGTTTTGGCATCAACTATGGCTACACCTTC

v_call: TRBV30
j_call: TRBJ2-5
d_call: -
clone_size: -
cdr3_aa: CAWSEETQYF
cdr3_nt: TGTGCCTGGAGTGAAGAGACCCAGTACTTC

v_call: TRBV19
j_call: TRBJ1-1
d_call: -
clone_size: -
cdr3_aa: CASRDNRKDTEAFF
cdr3_nt: TGTGCCAGTAGAGACAATCGGAAGGACACTGAAGCTTTCTTT

v_call: TRBV4-1
j_call: TRBJ1-5
d_call: -
clone_size: -
cdr3_aa: CASSQVDRGPQHF
cdr3_nt: TGCGCCAGCAGCCAAGTGGACCGTGGACCCCAGCATTTT

v_call: TRBV5-1
j_call: TRBJ1-1
d_call: -
clone_size: few
cdr3_aa: CASSLEGSTEAFF
cdr3_nt: TGCGCCAGCAGCTTGGAGGGGAGCACTGAAGCTTTCTTT

v_call: TRBV7-2
j_call: TRBJ2-1
d_call: TRBD2
clone_size: -
cdr3_aa: CASSSRTSGGGHNEQFF
cdr3_nt: TGTGCCAGCAGCTCCCGGACTAGCGGGGGGGGCCACAATGAGCAGTTCTTC

v_call: TRBV18
j_call: TRBJ1-3
d_call: -
clone_size: -
cdr3_aa: CASSLQGSSGNTIYF
cdr3_nt: TGTGCCAGCTCTCTTCAGGGGAGCTCTGGAAACACCATATATTTT

v_call: TRBV6-2/TRBV6-3
j_call: TRBJ2-2
d_call: TRBD2
clone_size: -
cdr3_aa: CASSSHGGANTGELFF
cdr3_nt: TGTGCCAGCAGTTCCCACGGGGGGGCAAACACCGGGGAGCTGTTTTTT

v_call: TRBV19
j_call: TRBJ2-3
d_call: -
clone_size: -
cdr3_aa: CASSIEAGVGSTDTQYF
cdr3_nt: TGTGCCAGTAGTATAGAGGCAGGGGTCGGTAGCACAGATACGCAGTATTTT

v_call: TRBV6-6
j_call: TRBJ1-6
d_call: -
clone_size: -
cdr3_aa: CASSYDSYNSPLHF
cdr3_nt: TGTGCCAGCAGTTACGACAGCTATAATTCACCCCTCCACTTT

v_call: TRBV19
j_call: TRBJ1-5
d_call: -
clone_size: -
cdr3_aa: CASSTRAGVSNQPQHF
cdr3_nt: TGTGCCAGTAGCACTAGGGCGGGGGTAAGCAATCAGCCCCAGCATTTT

v_call: TRBV6-6
j_call: TRBJ2-5
d_call: TRBD2
clone_size: -
cdr3_aa: CASRNIAGGLPETQYF
cdr3_nt: TGTGCCAGCAGGAATATAGCGGGGGGGCTACCAGAGACCCAGTACTTC

v_call: TRBV28
j_call: TRBJ2-5
d_call: TRBD1
clone_size: -
cdr3_aa: CASSLTGTGQETQYF
cdr3_nt: TGTGCCAGCAGTTTGACCGGGACAGGGCAAGAGACCCAGTACTTC

v_call: TRBV28
j_call: TRBJ1-2
d_call: -
clone_size: -
cdr3_aa: CASSSEGQGYTF
cdr3_nt: TGTGCCAGCAGTTCAGAGGGGCAGGGCTACACCTTC

v_call: TRBV7-8
j_call: TRBJ1-5
d_call: -
clone_size: -
cdr3_aa: CASSPGYRANQPQHF
cdr3_nt: TGTGCCAGCAGCCCCGGCTACAGGGCCAATCAGCCCCAGCATTTT

v_call: TRBV7-9
j_call: TRBJ2-7
d_call: -
clone_size: few
cdr3_aa: CASSQGGLTLYEQYF
cdr3_nt: TGTGCCAGCAGCCAGGGGGGACTCACCCTCTACGAGCAGTACTTC

v_call: TRBV24-1
j_call: TRBJ2-3
d_call: -
clone_size: -
cdr3_aa: CATSDLSRSGTDTQYF
cdr3_nt: TGTGCCACCAGTGATTTGAGCAGGAGTGGGACAGATACGCAGTATTTT